This TCR beta chain was obtained from a study of cytomegalovirus exposure and HLA in healthy donors. The PCR used 60 Vbeta and 13 Jbeta primers. In the study's own analysis: Approximately 73 million unique TCR beta chains, 8.5 million to 14 million shared, were counted in a later analysis. TCRdb keeps only in-frame clones here, not all; method: immunoSEQ multiplex PCR. That table furnishes V, J and clone size, whereas the DNA furnished D and trimming. The sample yields about 150,000 clones, 75% to 85% seen once. In the case of this clone: The antigen is unknown.

Study-wide results and limits: Indistinguishable V segments, including TRBV6-2 and TRBV6-3, were excluded.

Germline values: CDR1 MNHNS, CDR2 SASEGT. This CDR3 has 16 amino acids. The V end was cut by 3 bases, the J end by 4 bases, with 16 bases between. The gene calls are TRBV6-1 and TRBJ1-5; the D gene is possibly TRBD1 (5 bases). Input material: PBMCs. The receptor's source is a man aged 25-45 years in good health and CMV-seropositive. As DNA, the CDR3 is TGTGCCAGCAGTGACCTAATGACAGACTGGAATCAGCCCCAGCATTTT. This codes for CASSDLMTDWNQPQHF.